This TCR beta chain was obtained from a study of graft-versus-host responses after intestinal transplantation. Profiling relied on immunoSEQ multiplex PCR, and the TCRdb table lists in-frame clones only, not all of them. The top ten hold around 0.5% of the sample, which has some 50,000 clones, approximately 84% seen once. CDR3 length equals 15 residues. The ends lost 1 base at V and 2 bases at J; junction bases unmatched: 5. CDR1 is KGHSH, CDR2 LQKENI, per germline. This clone came up once. What it recognizes is unknown. The sample carries other DNA sequences with the same CDR3. The sequenced sample was unstimulated CD4+ T cells sorted from spleen or lymph node cells, obtained before transplant. The clonotype comes from a human donor who was the organ donor for an intestinal transplant. V and J are TRBV18 and TRBJ2-7, with 7 bases identical to TRBD2. In DNA, the CDR3 is TGTGCCAGCTCACCACTTGCGGGGGATACCTACGAGCAGTACTTC. Its translation: CASSPLAGDTYEQYF.